These 22 T cell receptor beta chains were sequenced from one sample in a study of T-cell reconstitution after alpha-beta-depleted transplantation in children. TCRbeta library construction was performed incorporating unique molecular identifiers. TCRdb re-derived calls from the PCR reads in MiXCR, one entry per CDR3 protein. The top ten hold over 3.5% of the sample, which has some 400,000 distinct CDR3 sequences, over 20% seen once. The source was PBMCs from the stem cell graft donor, collected from the stem cell graft. Receptors originate from a human donor who donated a stem cell graft to a child with acute myeloid leukemia.

This clonotype was detected a few times. This chain joins TRBV12-3 or TRBV12-4 and TRBJ2-1; 9 bases match TRBD2. This CDR3 comprises 14 residues. V was clipped by 5 bases and J by 7 bases; unmatched bases: 6. The CDR3 sequence: CASSRGREGNEQFF. CDR3 bases: TGTGCCAGCAGTCGCGGGAGGGAGGGTAATGAGCAGTTCTTC.

In this sample, this clonotype turned up many times. The V gene is TRBV20-1, the J gene TRBJ2-6; TRBD1 is a possible D gene (6 bases). The CDR3 runs 16 residues. Trimming shortened V by 5 bases and J by 1 base, and 15 bases separated the two germline ends. Germline V gene sequence: CDR1 DFQATT, CDR2 SNEGSKA (reference sequence). The CDR3 DNA is TGCAGTGCTGCACAGGGATGGCATTCTGGGGCCAACGTCCTGACTTTC. Residues: CSAAQGWHSGANVLTF.

This clonotype was seen a handful of times. V gene TRBV5-1 combines with J gene TRBJ2-7, with 7 bases lining up with TRBD2. This CDR3 contains 14 residues. Looked up from germline, CDR1 is SGHRS and CDR2 is YFSETQ. V was clipped by 4 bases and J by 4 bases; unmatched bases: 8. The CDR3 region is CASSHDKGGYEQYF. The CDR3 nucleotides are TGCGCCAGCAGCCACGATAAGGGAGGGTACGAGCAGTACTTC.

This clonotype showed up many times. CDR3 nucleotide sequence: TGTGCCAGCAGTTACAGCATCGACGCCGGATCTAGCTATGGCTACACCTTC. This codes for CASSYSIDAGSSYGYTF. The chain combines TRBV6-5 with TRBJ1-2; no clear D. V was clipped by 2 bases and J by 4 bases, with 20 bases between them. Germline V gene lookup returns CDR1 MNHEY and CDR2 SVGAGI. CDR3 size: 17 residues.

In this sample, this clonotype turned up many times. The V call is TRBV29-1, the J call TRBJ1-2; 7 bases fit TRBD1. The CDR3 runs 13 residues. Looked up from germline, CDR1 is SQVTM and CDR2 is ANQGSEA. The J segment lost 5 bases and the V segment lost 4 bases, leaving 7 bases of the junction unmatched. The CDR3, as DNA: TGCAGCGTTGGAATGGGCAGGGGGTATGGCTACACCTTC. It translates to CSVGMGRGYGYTF.

This clonotype appeared many times. DNA of the CDR3: TGCAGCGTTGAGGGACTAGCGGGAGTTCTAGATACGCAGTATTTT. Translating gives CSVEGLAGVLDTQYF. The gene calls are TRBV29-1 and TRBJ2-3, with 14 bases lining up with TRBD2. Looked up from germline, CDR1 is SQVTM and CDR2 is ANQGSEA. J lost 5 bases, V lost 3 bases, and 4 bases had no gene match. The length of the CDR3 is 15 residues.

The chain links TRBV28 to TRBJ2-1; a possible D gene is TRBD1 (6 bases). The CDR3 has 15 residues. V lost 3 bases to trimming and J lost 0 bases, with 9 bases between them. CDR1 MDHEN and CDR2 SYDVKM come from the germline V gene. CDR3 region: CASSFLRGSYNEQFF. The CDR3 region has the DNA TGTGCCAGCAGTTTTCTCAGGGGCTCCTACAATGAGCAGTTCTTC.

This rearrangement joins TRBV7-8 to TRBJ2-6; possible D gene TRBD1, 6 bases. V was cut by 4 bases and J by 0 bases, with 19 bases left in between. This CDR3 comprises 19 residues. The germline CDR1 and CDR2 sequences are SGHVS and FQNEAQ. This CDR3 is CASSSRTALLSSGANVLTF. In nucleotides, the CDR3 is TGTGCCAGCAGCTCACGGACAGCCTTATTAAGCTCTGGGGCCAACGTCCTGACTTTC.

This chain joins TRBV9 and TRBJ1-3, with 7 bases aligning to TRBD1. With 0 bases clipped from V and 0 bases from J, the junction kept 3 bases outside the gene matches. The CDR3 length is 16 residues. Per the germline V gene, CDR1 is SGDLS and CDR2 is YYNGEE. The CDR3 protein is CASSVAGTASGNTIYF. The DNA for the CDR3 is TGTGCCAGCAGCGTAGCGGGGACAGCCTCTGGAAACACCATATATTTT.

V and J are TRBV2 and TRBJ2-6; D may be TRBD1 (6 bases). This CDR3 is 16 amino acids long. Between the trimmed V and J ends, which lost 2 bases and 3 bases, there was a span of 11 bases. Looked up from germline, CDR1 is SNHLY and CDR2 is FYNNEI. The CDR3 sequence: CASSETPGVGANVLTF. CDR3 coding DNA: TGTGCCAGCAGTGAAACGCCAGGGGTTGGGGCCAACGTCCTGACTTTC.

This sequence joins TRBV12-3 or TRBV12-4 and TRBJ1-2; D is undetermined. Trimming shortened V by 5 bases and J by 1 base, and 14 bases separated the two germline ends. The length of the CDR3 is 15 residues. In DNA form, the CDR3 reads TGTGCCAGCAGTCCTCCGGGAGGGTTTAACTATGGCTACACCTTC. Its translation: CASSPPGGFNYGYTF.

V and J are TRBV20-1 and TRBJ2-6; 10 positions match TRBD2. Germline V gene sequence: CDR1 DFQATT, CDR2 SNEGSKA (reference sequence). The CDR3 runs 17 residues. V dropped 6 bases and J dropped 3; count of bases not matched to a gene: 11. CDR3 sequence (DNA): TGCAGTGCCTCTCGGCTAGCGGGAGAGGGTGGGGCCAACGTCCTGACTTTC. The encoded protein is CSASRLAGEGGANVLTF.

Only a few counts were recorded for this clonotype. The gene calls are TRBV12-3 or TRBV12-4 and TRBJ1-6, with D perhaps TRBD1 (5 bases). The V gene lost 5 bases and the J gene lost 11 bases, with 13 bases spanning the gap. The CDR3 covers 13 residues. The CDR3 is CASSPGPLAPLHF. CDR3 DNA: TGTGCCAGCAGTCCGGGACCTCTTGCACCCCTCCACTTT.

This clonotype was picked up a small number of times. This chain links TRBV7-9 with TRBJ1-4; D perhaps matches TRBD1 (6 bases). Trimming pared 5 bases from V and 7 bases from J, leaving 17 bases between. Germline V lookup: CDR1 SEHNR, CDR2 FQNEAQ (reference sequence). This CDR3 contains 15 residues. The CDR3 protein is CASSPGGGGREKLFF. DNA for the CDR3: TGTGCCAGCAGCCCAGGTGGAGGGGGGCGTGAAAAACTGTTTTTT.

This clonotype has more than one count but fewer than ten. The chain carries TRBV25-1 and TRBJ2-1, with D perhaps matching TRBD1 (5 bases). Germline CDR1 is MGHDK and CDR2 is SYGVNS. The CDR3 runs 15 residues. V lost 6 bases and J lost 0, with 12 bases in between. CDR3 DNA: TGTGCCAGCAGATCGGACAAGAGCTCCTACAATGAGCAGTTCTTC. Residues: CASRSDKSSYNEQFF.

This clonotype appeared a few times. J is TRBJ2-1 and V is TRBV29-1; D may be TRBD1 (7 bases). Germline values: CDR1 SQVTM, CDR2 ANQGSEA. The CDR3 covers 13 residues. Trimming left V 3 bases short and J 7 bases short, with 13 bases between. The CDR3, as DNA: TGCAGCGTTGAGACAGGGAGGTGGAATGAGCAGTTCTTC. It specifies CSVETGRWNEQFF.

This CDR3 reads CASSLPGTSAHYNEQFF. In DNA form, the CDR3 reads TGCGCCAGCAGCTTGCCTGGGACTAGCGCCCACTACAATGAGCAGTTCTTC. This chain joins TRBV5-1 and TRBJ2-1; the match to TRBD2 covers 10 bases. Germline values: CDR1 SGHRS, CDR2 YFSETQ. The CDR3 has 17 amino acids. V trimming: 1 base; J trimming: 3 bases; junction bases outside the gene matches: 7.

The chain employs TRBV4-1 and TRBJ2-1, with D possibly being TRBD1 (6 bases). This CDR3 is built from 18 residues. Trimming left V 1 base short and J 0 bases short, with 16 bases between. Germline assignment: CDR1 MGHRA and CDR2 YSYEKL. CDR3 residues: CASSQGHQTGPSYNEQFF. The DNA for the CDR3 is TGCGCCAGCAGCCAAGGCCATCAGACAGGCCCCTCCTACAATGAGCAGTTCTTC.

The chain employs TRBV6-5 and TRBJ1-4, with TRBD1 matching over 7 bases. Germline CDR1 MNHEY, CDR2 SVGAGI. J gave up 5 bases and V 4 bases, and 7 bases lay outside the gene matches. The CDR3 runs 15 residues. CDR3 residues: CASSSQGTSNEKLFF. CDR3 sequence (DNA): TGTGCCAGCAGTTCACAGGGGACGTCCAATGAAAAACTGTTTTTT.

This chain connects TRBV29-1 to TRBJ2-5; weak D call: TRBD2 (5 bases). This CDR3 region has 15 residues. CDR1 is SQVTM and CDR2 is ANQGSEA in the germline V gene. V lost 4 bases and J 1 base, leaving 16 bases between the germline ends. The CDR3: CSVVPAKRAQETQYF. The CDR3 nucleotides are TGCAGCGTTGTACCCGCAAAGAGGGCCCAAGAGACCCAGTACTTC. The variable domain in full, with the rest retrieved from reference TRBV29-1 and TRBJ2-5, is SAVISQKPSRDICQRGTSLTIQCQVDSQVTMMFWYRQQPGQSLTLIATANQGSEATYESGFVIDKFPISRPNLTFSTLTVSNMSPEDSSIYLCSVVPAKRAQETQYFGPGTRLLVL.

The chain has TRBV5-1 and TRBJ2-5; D may be TRBD1 (5 bases). Germline CDR1 and CDR2: SGHRS and YFSETQ. The CDR3 loop spans 14 amino acids. V was trimmed by 3 bases and J by 5 bases, leaving 14 bases between them. The CDR3 protein is CASSYLGERETQYF. Written as DNA, the CDR3 is TGCGCCAGCAGCTACCTAGGGGAACGCGAGACCCAGTACTTC. Variable domain in full (rest from reference TRBV5-1 and TRBJ2-5): KAGVTQTPRYLIKTRGQQVTLSCSPISGHRSVSWYQQTPGQGLQFLFEYFSETQRNKGNFPGRFSGRQFSNSRSEMNVSTLELGDSALYLCASSYLGERETQYFGPGTRLLVL.

This clonotype has just a few counts. The rearrangement joins TRBV6-1 to TRBJ2-2; 8 nucleotides align to TRBD1. CDR1 is MNHNS and CDR2 is SASEGT in the germline V gene. The CDR3 covers 16 residues. The V and J ends lost 6 bases and 0 bases, in that order; junction bases with no gene match: 6. The CDR3 is CASRAGQGANTGELFF. CDR3 in DNA: TGTGCCAGCAGGGCCGGACAGGGAGCGAACACCGGGGAGCTGTTTTTT.